This TCR beta chain was sequenced during a study of blood T cell repertoires in COVID-19. Across the whole study: Acute and convalescent COVID-19 specimens originated in the United States, Italy and Spain.

This clone occurred once. In the original analysis: From reference gene primer amplification, estimates of nucleated cell counts were derived. Assay: immunoSEQ multiplex PCR; the TCRdb copy retains only in-frame clones and omits some. V and J calls and clone size are as listed in that table; D and trimming were resolved from the DNA. This table has roughly 52,000 clones, approximately 89% appearing once. This CDR3 comprises 11 residues. Germline CDR1 and CDR2: SGHAT and FQNNGV. Trimming took 5 bases from V and 7 from J, leaving 5 bases between them. This chain links TRBV11-2 with TRBJ1-4, with D hard to call. The sequence derives from a woman older than 75 with acute or convalescent COVID-19. Sequenced: peripheral blood. CDR3 sequence (DNA): TGTGCCAGCAGCCCCCGTGAAAAACTGTTTTTT. Its protein product is CASSPREKLFF.